This TCR beta chain is from a study of cytomegalovirus exposure and HLA in healthy donors. Study-wide results and caveats: In the analysis, some V segments, TRBV6-2 and TRBV6-3 included, were excluded as indistinguishable.

V shed 5 bases and J shed 3 bases, with 11 bases lying between them. Germline loops: CDR1 SGHTA, CDR2 FQGNSA. CDR3 length equals 13 residues. These donors, healthy bone marrow donors, were studied. This clone was counted only a few times. Antigen unknown. The PCR ran on 60 Vbeta and 13 Jbeta primers. Repertoires were generated with immunoSEQ multiplex PCR, while TCRdb's copy carries only in-frame clones and drops some. Of some 190,000 clones in the sample, roughly 77% were seen once. Sequenced: PBMCs. The sequence derives from a woman aged 25 to 39 in good health and CMV-seronegative. This chain joins TRBV7-2 and TRBJ2-7, with D possibly TRBD1 on 5 matching bases. The CDR3 reads CASSRPQVYEQYF. The CDR3 DNA is TGTGCCAGCAGCCGACCACAGGTCTACGAGCAGTACTTC.